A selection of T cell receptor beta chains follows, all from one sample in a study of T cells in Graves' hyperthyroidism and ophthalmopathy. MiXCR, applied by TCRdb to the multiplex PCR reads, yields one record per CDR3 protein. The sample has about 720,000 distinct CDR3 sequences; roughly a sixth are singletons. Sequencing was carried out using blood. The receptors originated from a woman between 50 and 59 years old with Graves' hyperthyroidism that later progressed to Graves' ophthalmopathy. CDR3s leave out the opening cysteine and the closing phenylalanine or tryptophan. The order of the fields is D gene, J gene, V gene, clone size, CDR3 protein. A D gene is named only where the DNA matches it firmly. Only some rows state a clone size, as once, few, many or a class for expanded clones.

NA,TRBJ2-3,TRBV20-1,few,SARGETDTQY
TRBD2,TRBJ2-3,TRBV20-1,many,SASDQRGVDTQY
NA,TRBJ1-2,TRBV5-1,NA,ASSSQDTDSYGYT
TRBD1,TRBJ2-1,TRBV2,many,ASTEGGQGNNEQF
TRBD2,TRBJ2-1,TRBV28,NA,ASSLTSGRTGEQF
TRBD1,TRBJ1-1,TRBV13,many,ASGKTGRTEAF
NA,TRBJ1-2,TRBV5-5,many,ASSLAGRVDYGYT
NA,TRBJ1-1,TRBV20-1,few,SARQGWLHTEAF
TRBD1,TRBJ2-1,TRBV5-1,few,ASSQGAVSSYNEQF
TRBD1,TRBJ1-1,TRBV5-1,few,ASSLEGQGFGEAF
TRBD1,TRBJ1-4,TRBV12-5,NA,ASGVNPRGRGEKLF
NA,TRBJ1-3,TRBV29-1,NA,SAREAGNTIY
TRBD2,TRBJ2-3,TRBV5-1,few,ASSFGERGGTDTQY
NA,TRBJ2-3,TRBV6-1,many,ASSSQQPDTQY
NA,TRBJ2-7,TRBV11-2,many,ASSLGESDEQY
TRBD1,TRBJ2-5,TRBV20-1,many,SARSGQGDGETQY